What follows are 26 T cell receptor beta chains derived from one specimen sequenced in a study of beta chain features in type 1 diabetes. General observations from the study: Among patients with Type 1 diabetes, TCRB CDR3s were moderately but significantly shorter in every one of the four CD4+ subsets.

Their recognized antigens are unknown. The sequenced template was cDNA made from the entire isolated RNA. Sequencing used immunoSEQ multiplex PCR; TCRdb keeps in-frame clones, though not all of them. The sample lists 150,000 to 170,000 clones, 10% to 13% occurring once. The sequenced sample was central memory CD4+ T cells from blood. The origin of the receptors is a man aged 30 to 39 with type 1 diabetes.

This clone has only a few counts. The gene calls are TRBV27 and TRBJ1-5, with D possibly being TRBD1 (6 bases). This CDR3 region has 18 residues. The V gene lost 8 bases and the J gene lost 11 bases, with 34 bases spanning the gap. Germline V gene sequence: CDR1 MNHEY, CDR2 SMNVEV (reference sequence). CDR3 sequence reads: CASRRLTGRGGREESQHF. The CDR3 DNA sequence: TGTGCCAGCCGTAGGTTGACCGGGCGCGGGGGGCGTGAGGAGTCCCAGCATTTT.

This clone was observed a few times. The chain has TRBV28 and TRBJ1-5, with 8 positions matching TRBD1. V lost 3 bases, J lost 5 bases, and 9 bases stayed unmatched. The CDR3 runs 16 residues. Germline V gene data show CDR1 as MDHEN and CDR2 as SYDVKM. Here the CDR3 reads CASSFLLQGVDQPQHF. The DNA for the CDR3 is TGTGCCAGCAGTTTCTTACTACAGGGGGTCGATCAGCCCCAGCATTTT.

Comment on this clone: The sample has other DNA sequences that encode this CDR3 too. The DNA for the CDR3 is TGTGCCTGGAGTGTACTGGGAGGACAGCCCCAGCATTTT. This codes for CAWSVLGGQPQHF. J is TRBJ1-5 and V is TRBV30; D gene unclear. The CDR3 consists of 13 residues. Germline CDR1 reads GTSNPN; CDR2 reads SVGIG (reference sequence). V was trimmed by 0 bases and J by 7 bases, leaving 10 bases between them.

V usage is TRBV11-2 and J usage is TRBJ2-7, with 12 nucleotides matching TRBD2. CDR3 size: 16 residues. The V segment lost 5 bases and the J segment 0 bases; nucleotides outside the gene matches: 5. Germline-derived CDR1 and CDR2 are SGHAT and FQNNGV. The CDR3 sequence: CASSPGTSGPSYEQYF. The CDR3, as DNA: TGTGCCAGCAGCCCGGGGACTAGCGGGCCCTCCTACGAGCAGTACTTC.

This clone was picked up a small number of times. The chain carries TRBV7-2 and TRBJ2-7; perhaps TRBD1 as D (6 bases). This CDR3 spans 15 amino acids. CDR1 SGHTA and CDR2 FQGNSA come from the germline V gene. Trimming removed 1 base from V and 0 bases from J, with 10 bases in between. The CDR3 region is CASSLGVGGSYEQYF. DNA of the CDR3: TGTGCCAGCAGCTTAGGTGTAGGGGGCTCCTACGAGCAGTACTTC.

V usage is TRBV4-3 and J usage is TRBJ2-1; 13 positions match TRBD2. The CDR3 is 17 residues long. Germline values: CDR1 LGHNA, CDR2 YSLEER. V lost 2 bases and J lost 8; bases outside the gene matches: 9. For the CDR3, the DNA is TGCGCCAGCAGCCAACAGACCGGGACTAGCGGGACCTATGAGCAGTTCTTC. Amino acid sequence: CASSQQTGTSGTYEQFF.

The CDR3 DNA sequence: TGTGCCAGCACCTCGACTAGTCGAATGTACAATGAGCAGTTCTTC. Its protein product is CASTSTSRMYNEQFF. This rearrangement joins TRBV25-1 to TRBJ2-1; TRBD2 might be the D (6 bases). V lost 7 bases, J lost 4 bases, and 17 bases lay in between. The CDR3 extends over 15 amino acids. Germline CDR1 is MGHDK and CDR2 is SYGVNS.

The chain couples TRBV7-9 to TRBJ1-5, with D unresolved. Per the germline V gene, CDR1 is SEHNR and CDR2 is FQNEAQ (reference sequence). The V and J ends lost 7 bases and 3 bases respectively, with 10 bases between them. CDR3 size: 13 residues. CDR3 residues: CASTFSDNQPQHF. CDR3 DNA sequence: TGTGCCAGCACTTTCAGTGACAATCAGCCCCAGCATTTT.

The rearrangement uses TRBV5-4 and TRBJ2-1, with D tentatively TRBD2 (5 bases). Trimming stripped 5 bases from V and 10 bases from J, with 10 bases between. Germline CDR1 reads SGHNT; CDR2 reads YYREEE (reference sequence). The CDR3 extends over 11 amino acids. DNA of the CDR3: TGTGCCAGCAGTTACGGGGTCGAGCAGTTCTTC. This translates into CASSYGVEQFF.

This clone was found a few times. The rearrangement joins TRBV5-6 to TRBJ1-5, with D unclear. The CDR3 spans 13 residues. Germline CDR1 is SGHDT and CDR2 is YYEEEE. The V gene lost 0 bases and the J gene lost 6 bases, with 7 bases spanning the gap. For the CDR3, the DNA is TGTGCCAGCAGCTTGGAGCGGGCTCAGCCCCAGCATTTT. This codes for CASSLERAQPQHF.

The CDR3 nucleotides are TGTGCCAGCAGCGTAGACAGGGCAAATCAGCCCCAGCATTTT. This encodes CASSVDRANQPQHF. V gene TRBV6-5 combines with J gene TRBJ1-5, with 7 bases identical to TRBD1. Trimming removed 6 bases from V and 4 bases from J; junction bases left unmatched: 6. The CDR3 runs to 14 residues. CDR1 and CDR2 (germline): MNHEY, SVGAGI.

This chain joins TRBV30 and TRBJ2-7; TRBD1 matches 10 bases. This CDR3 comprises 13 residues. J lost 7 bases, V lost 5 bases, and 8 bases had no gene match. Germline values: CDR1 GTSNPN, CDR2 SVGIG (reference sequence). CDR3 residues: CAWERQGASEQYF. CDR3 DNA: TGTGCCTGGGAGAGACAGGGGGCGAGTGAGCAGTACTTC.

The chain recombines TRBV7-2 with TRBJ2-4; 8 bases are a match to TRBD1. The CDR3 is 13 amino acids. Germline values: CDR1 SGHTA, CDR2 FQGNSA. V trimming: 5 bases; J trimming: 8 bases; junction bases outside the gene matches: 5. The CDR3 reads CASSIDRGDIQYF. For the CDR3, the DNA is TGTGCCAGCAGCATCGACAGGGGTGACATTCAGTACTTC.

The table lists this clone with a few counts. CDR3 nucleotide sequence: TGTGCCAGCAGCTCTGGACAGGGGGCATTCTATGGCTACACCTTC. As protein: CASSSGQGAFYGYTF. This chain connects TRBV2 to TRBJ1-2; 11 nucleotides line up with TRBD1. This CDR3 contains 15 residues. The V gene's germline CDR1 is SNHLY and CDR2 FYNNEI. After removal of 6 bases from V and 4 bases from J, the junction contained 7 bases not matched to a gene.

This clone showed up just a few times. Other DNA sequences in this sample translate to the same CDR3. V and J are TRBV2 and TRBJ1-5; no reliable D call. This CDR3 region has 12 residues. Germline V gives CDR1 SNHLY, CDR2 FYNNEI. The V end lost 2 bases, the J end lost 4 bases, and 3 bases lay between the germline ends. The CDR3 protein is CASSEPNQPQHF. CDR3 in DNA: TGTGCCAGCAGTGAACCTAATCAGCCCCAGCATTTT. Looking up the rest from reference TRBV2 and TRBJ1-5 gives the full variable domain: EPEVTQTPSHQVTQMGQEVILRCVPISNHLYFYWYRQILGQKVEFLVSFYNNEISEKSEIFDDQFSVERPDGSNFTLKIRSTKLEDSAMYFCASSEPNQPQHFGDGTRLSIL.

This clone was counted between two and nine times. The chain is built from TRBV4-2 and TRBJ2-2; 10 positions match TRBD2. CDR3 length: 16 residues. Trimming took 1 base from V and 7 from J; bases not matched to a gene: 6. CDR1 is LGHNA, CDR2 YNFKEQ, per germline. Here the CDR3 reads CASSQARAGGVGELFF. In DNA form, the CDR3 reads TGTGCCAGCAGCCAAGCTAGAGCGGGAGGGGTCGGGGAGCTGTTTTTT.

This clone was seen more than once but under ten times. V and J are TRBV6-6 and TRBJ1-5; D is unresolved. Germline CDR1 MNHNY, CDR2 SVGAGI (reference sequence). V lost 7 bases and J lost 9, with 13 bases in between. The CDR3 is 12 amino acids. The chain's CDR3 is CASTSGPGPQHF. For the CDR3, the DNA is TGTGCCAGCACCTCAGGCCCAGGGCCCCAGCATTTT.

There are a few counts of this clone. The chain uses TRBV28 and TRBJ1-2; D is uncertain. V lost 2 bases, J lost 2 bases, and 15 bases lay in between. The CDR3 spans 16 residues. Germline lookup yields CDR1 MDHEN and CDR2 SYDVKM. DNA of the CDR3: TGTGCCAGCAGTTTAACAGCAAGCATCGACAACTATGGCTACACCTTC. It encodes CASSLTASIDNYGYTF.

V is TRBV4-3 and J is TRBJ2-2; TRBD2 matches at 14 bases. Germline V gene data show CDR1 as LGHNA and CDR2 as YSLEER. Unmatched junction bases numbered 11, after V lost 3 bases and J lost 8 bases. CDR3 size: 18 residues. This CDR3 reads CASSQLPGTSGSNGELFF. CDR3 sequence (DNA): TGCGCCAGCAGCCAGCTTCCTGGGACTAGCGGGAGTAATGGGGAGCTGTTTTTT.

This clone appeared a few times. V usage is TRBV5-8 and J usage is TRBJ1-4, with a weak D call TRBD1 (5 bases). There are 16 residues in the CDR3. Germline lookup yields CDR1 SGHTS and CDR2 YDEGEE. V dropped 3 bases and J dropped 0 bases, with 12 bases sitting between them. In DNA, the CDR3 is TGTGCCAGCAGCTCCCCGGGACTTTCAACTAATGAAAAACTGTTTTTT. Its translation is CASSSPGLSTNEKLFF.

The chain links TRBV14 to TRBJ2-5, with 7 positions matching TRBD2. The V gene's germline CDR1 is SGHDN and CDR2 FVKESK. V shed 3 bases and J 5 bases; nucleotides not matched to a gene: 15. This CDR3 has 17 amino acids. CDR3 residues: CASSHTSGIRARETQYF. DNA of the CDR3: TGTGCCAGCAGCCATACCAGCGGGATCCGGGCGAGGGAGACCCAGTACTTC.

This sequence joins TRBV9 and TRBJ2-3; 8 bases are shared with TRBD2. CDR3 length: 17 residues. Germline CDR1 reads SGDLS; CDR2 reads YYNGEE. V gave up 3 bases and J gave up 2 bases; unmatched junction bases: 11. Here the CDR3 reads CASSAFPAGANTDTQYF. The CDR3 bases are TGTGCCAGCAGCGCATTCCCAGCGGGAGCTAACACAGATACGCAGTATTTT.

In its sample, this clone was seen a few times. The rearrangement joins TRBV5-4 to TRBJ2-3; 8 bases are a match to TRBD2. This CDR3 has 15 residues. V lost 3 bases and J lost 0; bases outside the gene matches: 3. Per the germline V gene, CDR1 is SGHNT and CDR2 is YYREEE (reference sequence). This CDR3 is CASSSASGSTDTQYF. CDR3 DNA: TGTGCCAGCAGCTCGGCTAGCGGGAGCACAGATACGCAGTATTTT.

The chain uses TRBV7-8 and TRBJ2-1; the match to TRBD2 covers 10 bases. Per the germline V gene, CDR1 is SGHVS and CDR2 is FQNEAQ. Trimming took 6 bases from V and 3 from J; bases not matched to a gene: 8. The CDR3 extends over 16 amino acids. CDR3 sequence (DNA): TGTGCCAGCAGGCCTAGCGGGAGAGGGGTCTACAATGAGCAGTTCTTC. Encoded protein: CASRPSGRGVYNEQFF. The full variable domain, its missing parts supplied by reference TRBV7-8 and TRBJ2-1, is GAGVSQSPRYKVAKRGQDVALRCDPISGHVSLFWYQQALGQGPEFLTYFQNEAQLDKSGLPSDRFFAERPEGSVSTLKIQRTQQEDSAVYLCASRPSGRGVYNEQFFGPGTRLTVL.

The rearrangement uses TRBV10-3 and TRBJ1-2, with 7 positions matching TRBD1. Trimming took 10 bases from V and 10 from J; bases not matched to a gene: 9. The V gene's germline CDR1 is ENHRY and CDR2 SYGVKD. The CDR3 totals 11 residues. As DNA, the CDR3 is TGTGCCACCCGAGGACAGGACTTCTACACCTTC. Protein: CATRGQDFYTF.

The CDR3 DNA reads TGTGCCAGCAGCCCCTCTCTCGGTAGCACAGATACGCAGTATTTT. It yields the protein CASSPSLGSTDTQYF. The V and J genes are TRBV4-2 and TRBJ2-3, with no clear D. V was clipped by 4 bases and J by 0 bases, with 11 bases between them. Germline V gene sequence: CDR1 LGHNA, CDR2 YNFKEQ. The CDR3 runs 15 residues.